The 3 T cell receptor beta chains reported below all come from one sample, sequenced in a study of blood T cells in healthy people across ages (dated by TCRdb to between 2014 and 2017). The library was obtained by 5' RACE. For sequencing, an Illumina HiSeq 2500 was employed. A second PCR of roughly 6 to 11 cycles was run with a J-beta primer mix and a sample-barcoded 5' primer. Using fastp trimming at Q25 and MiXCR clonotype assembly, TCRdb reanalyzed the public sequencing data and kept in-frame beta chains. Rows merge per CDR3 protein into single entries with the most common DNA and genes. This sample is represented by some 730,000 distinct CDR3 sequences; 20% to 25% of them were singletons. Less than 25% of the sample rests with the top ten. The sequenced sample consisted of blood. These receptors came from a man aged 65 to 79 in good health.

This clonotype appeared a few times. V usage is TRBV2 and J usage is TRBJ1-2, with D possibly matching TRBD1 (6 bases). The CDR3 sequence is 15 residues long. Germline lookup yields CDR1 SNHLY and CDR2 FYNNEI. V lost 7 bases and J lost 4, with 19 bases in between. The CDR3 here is CASMKPTGQSYGYTF. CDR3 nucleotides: TGTGCCAGCATGAAGCCGACAGGCCAGAGCTATGGCTACACCTTC. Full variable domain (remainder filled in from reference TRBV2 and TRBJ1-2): EPEVTQTPSHQVTQMGQEVILRCVPISNHLYFYWYRQILGQKVEFLVSFYNNEISEKSEIFDDQFSVERPDGSNFTLKIRSTKLEDSAMYFCASMKPTGQSYGYTFGSGTRLTVV.

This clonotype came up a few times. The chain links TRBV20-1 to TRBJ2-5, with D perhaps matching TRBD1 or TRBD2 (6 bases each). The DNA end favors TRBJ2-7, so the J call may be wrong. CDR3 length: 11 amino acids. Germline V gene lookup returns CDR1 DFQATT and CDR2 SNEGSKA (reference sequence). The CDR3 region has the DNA TGCAGCGGGGGCAGCTCCTACGAGCAGTACTTC. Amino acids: CSGGSSYEQYF.

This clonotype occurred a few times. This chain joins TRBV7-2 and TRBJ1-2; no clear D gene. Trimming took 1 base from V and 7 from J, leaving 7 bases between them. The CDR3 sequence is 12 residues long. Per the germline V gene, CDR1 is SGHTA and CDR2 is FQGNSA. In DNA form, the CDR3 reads TGTGCCAGCAGCTTAGTAGGGTTTGGCTACACCTTC. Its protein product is CASSLVGFGYTF. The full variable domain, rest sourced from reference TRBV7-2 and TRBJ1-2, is GAGVSQSPSNKVTEKGKDVELRCDPISGHTALYWYRQSLGQGLEFLIYFQGNSAPDKSGLPSDRFSAERTGGSVSTLTIQRTQQEDSAVYLCASSLVGFGYTFGSGTRLTVV.